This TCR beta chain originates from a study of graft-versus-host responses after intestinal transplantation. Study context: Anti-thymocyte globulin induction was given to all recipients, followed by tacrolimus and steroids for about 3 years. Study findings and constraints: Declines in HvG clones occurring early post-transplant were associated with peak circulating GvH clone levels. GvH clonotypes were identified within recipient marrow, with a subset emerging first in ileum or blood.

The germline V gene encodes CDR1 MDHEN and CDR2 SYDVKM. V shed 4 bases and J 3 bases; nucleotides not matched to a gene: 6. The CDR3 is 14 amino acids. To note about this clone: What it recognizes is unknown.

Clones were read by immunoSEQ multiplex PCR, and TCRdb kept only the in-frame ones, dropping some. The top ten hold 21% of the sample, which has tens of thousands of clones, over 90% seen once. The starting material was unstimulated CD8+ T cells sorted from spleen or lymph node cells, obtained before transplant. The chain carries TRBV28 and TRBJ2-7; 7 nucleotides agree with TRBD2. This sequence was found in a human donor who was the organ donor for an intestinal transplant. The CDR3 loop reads CASSSSGGIYEQYF. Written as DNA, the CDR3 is TGTGCCAGCAGTTCCTCCGGGGGGATCTACGAGCAGTACTTC. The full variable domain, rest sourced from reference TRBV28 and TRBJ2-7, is DVKVTQSSRYLVKRTGEKVFLECVQDMDHENMFWYRQDPGLGLRLIYFSYDVKMKEKGDIPEGYSVSREKKERFSLILESASTNQTSMYLCASSSSGGIYEQYFGPGTRLTVT.